These 27 T cell receptor beta chains originate from one sample sequenced in a study of radiotherapy plus CTLA-4 blockade in lung cancer. Profiling relied on immunoSEQ multiplex PCR, and the TCRdb table lists in-frame clones only, not all of them. The sample has under 95,000 clones; 84% are singletons. The starting material was peripheral blood, obtained from a patient treated with radiotherapy plus ipilimumab. The receptor set was obtained from a human donor with non-small cell lung cancer who had stable disease on radiotherapy plus ipilimumab.

The chain employs TRBV18 and TRBJ2-7, with TRBD1 identical over 10 bases. The CDR3 is made up of 13 amino acids. The trim removed 11 bases at V and 5 bases at J, leaving 9 bases unmatched. The germline V gene has CDR1 KGHSH and CDR2 LQKENI. This chain's CDR3 is CARGRDRGHEQYF. The CDR3 nucleotides are TGTGCCCGGGGCCGGGACAGGGGTCACGAGCAGTACTTC. The variable domain in full, with the rest retrieved from reference TRBV18 and TRBJ2-7, is NAGVMQNPRHLVRRRGQEARLRCSPMKGHSHVYWYRQLPEEGLKFMVYLQKENIIDESGMPKERFSAEFPKEGPSILRIQQVVRGDSAAYFCARGRDRGHEQYFGPGTRLTVT.

V and J are TRBV18 and TRBJ2-5, with TRBD1 matching 9 bases. The V and J ends lost 3 bases and 2 bases, in that order; junction bases with no gene match: 1. The CDR3 extends over 14 amino acids. Germline CDR1 KGHSH, CDR2 LQKENI. Here the CDR3 DNA reads TGTGCCAGCTCACCGGGGACAGGGCAAGAGACCCAGTACTTC. This sequence encodes CASSPGTGQETQYF.

The chain is built from TRBV2 and TRBJ2-7; possibly TRBD2 for D (5 bases). This CDR3 comprises 14 residues. V shed 6 bases and J shed 3 bases, with 15 bases lying between them. CDR1 is SNHLY, CDR2 FYNNEI, per germline. The CDR3 is CASSHGILNYEQYF. DNA for the CDR3: TGTGCCAGCAGCCACGGGATTCTAAACTACGAGCAGTACTTC.

The chain combines TRBV5-5 with TRBJ1-1, with a weak D call TRBD1 (6 bases). From germline, CDR1 is SGHKS and CDR2 YYEKEE (reference sequence). The CDR3 has 14 residues. Trimming left V 0 bases short and J 6 bases short, with 12 bases between. The CDR3 sequence: CASSLAAGVAEAFF. CDR3 bases: TGTGCCAGCAGCTTGGCGGCAGGGGTAGCTGAAGCTTTCTTT. The full variable domain, in which reference TRBV5-5 and TRBJ1-1 provide the parts outside the CDR3, is DAGVTQSPTHLIKTRGQQVTLRCSPISGHKSVSWYQQVLGQGPQFIFQYYEKEERGRGNFPDRFSARQFPNYSSELNVNALLLGDSALYLCASSLAAGVAEAFFGQGTRLTVV.

V is TRBV6-1 and J is TRBJ1-2; D remains unclear. Deletions cut 4 bases from V and 8 bases from J, with 14 bases between. There are 13 residues in the CDR3. Germline V gene data show CDR1 as MNHNS and CDR2 as SASEGT. The CDR3 region is CASSGTPQSGYTF. The CDR3 nucleotides are TGTGCCAGCAGTGGGACCCCTCAGAGCGGCTACACCTTC.

V is TRBV29-1 and J is TRBJ1-4; D call uncertain. The germline V and J ends were trimmed by 6 bases and 13 bases, with 24 bases remaining between them. From germline, CDR1 is SQVTM and CDR2 ANQGSEA. This CDR3 is 14 amino acids long. As DNA, the CDR3 is TGCAGCGTCGTAAACCCATCAAATGGCTCATTACTGTTTTTT. Protein product: CSVVNPSNGSLLFF.

The V call is TRBV7-8, the J call TRBJ2-5, with D tentatively TRBD1 (6 bases). Trimming stripped 5 bases from V and 6 bases from J, with 13 bases between. This CDR3 region has 13 residues. The V gene's germline CDR1 is SGHVS and CDR2 FQNEAQ. The CDR3 region is CASSLGGQQTQYF. The CDR3 DNA reads TGTGCCAGCAGCCTAGGGGGTCAGCAGACCCAGTACTTC. The full variable domain, rest sourced from reference TRBV7-8 and TRBJ2-5, is GAGVSQSPRYKVAKRGQDVALRCDPISGHVSLFWYQQALGQGPEFLTYFQNEAQLDKSGLPSDRFFAERPEGSVSTLKIQRTQQEDSAVYLCASSLGGQQTQYFGPGTRLLVL.

The chain uses TRBV27 and TRBJ2-7; D gene unclear. V was trimmed by 5 bases and J by 5 bases, leaving 16 bases between them. The length of the CDR3 is 14 residues. In germline, CDR1 is MNHEY, CDR2 SMNVEV (reference sequence). CDR3 sequence reads: CASSVAGPLNEQYF. CDR3 nucleotides: TGTGCCAGCAGTGTGGCCGGCCCACTTAACGAGCAGTACTTC.

The genes are TRBV27 and TRBJ1-3, with no clear D. The CDR3 is made up of 15 amino acids. The germline V gene has CDR1 MNHEY and CDR2 SMNVEV (reference sequence). V was shortened by 0 bases and J by 0 bases, with 6 bases between the two germline ends. The chain's CDR3 is CASSLSVSSGNTIYF. CDR3 in DNA: TGTGCCAGCAGTTTATCGGTCAGCTCTGGAAACACCATATATTTT.

CDR3 nucleotides: TGTGCCAGCAGGGCATCCGGGACAGGGTCTACTGAAGCTTTCTTT. Its protein product is CASRASGTGSTEAFF. The chain employs TRBV27 and TRBJ1-1; TRBD1 matches at 9 bases. After removal of 6 bases from V and 5 bases from J, the junction contained 10 bases not matched to a gene. Germline V CDR1 and CDR2: MNHEY, SMNVEV (reference sequence). This CDR3 spans 15 amino acids.

The chain uses TRBV16 and TRBJ2-7; maybe TRBD2 (6 bases). The V gene lost 2 bases and the J gene lost 4 bases, with 12 bases spanning the gap. The CDR3 covers 14 residues. Per the germline V gene, CDR1 is KGHSY and CDR2 is FQNENV. CDR3 amino acids: CASSQKGGGYEQYF. CDR3 DNA: TGTGCCAGCAGCCAAAAGGGAGGAGGGTACGAGCAGTACTTC.

The genes are TRBV10-3 and TRBJ2-5, with D unclear. V was shortened by 4 bases and J by 4 bases, with 10 bases between the two germline ends. Looked up from germline, CDR1 is ENHRY and CDR2 is SYGVKD. This CDR3 region has 13 residues. CDR3 sequence: CAISGPVGETQYF. The CDR3 DNA is TGTGCCATCAGTGGGCCGGTAGGAGAGACCCAGTACTTC.

This clone has just a few counts. The gene calls are TRBV27 and TRBJ1-5; maybe TRBD1 (6 bases). Germline V gives CDR1 MNHEY, CDR2 SMNVEV (reference sequence). This CDR3 comprises 14 residues. Trimming removed 4 bases from V and 5 bases from J, with 12 bases in between. DNA of the CDR3: TGTGCCAGCAGTTCCAGACAGGACTATCAGCCCCAGCATTTT. Protein sequence: CASSSRQDYQPQHF.

This rearrangement joins TRBV6-4 to TRBJ2-1, with TRBD1 identical over 7 bases. The CDR3 covers 13 residues. J was trimmed by 6 bases and V by 6 bases; bases with no gene match: 5. Germline CDR1 reads MRHNA; CDR2 reads SNTAGT. CDR3 sequence (DNA): TGTGCCAGCAGAAGACAGGGAAGCAATGAGCAGTTCTTC. Amino acid sequence: CASRRQGSNEQFF.

V gene TRBV7-2 combines with J gene TRBJ2-7; TRBD2 might be the D (5 bases). This CDR3 spans 12 amino acids. In germline, CDR1 is SGHTA, CDR2 FQGNSA. V gave up 5 bases and J gave up 6 bases, with 11 bases separating them. The CDR3: CASSARRSEQYF. The DNA for the CDR3 is TGTGCCAGCAGCGCCCGGAGGTCCGAGCAGTACTTC.

This sequence joins TRBV27 and TRBJ1-5; D possibly corresponds to TRBD1 (5 bases). The CDR3 sequence is 15 residues long. CDR1 is MNHEY, CDR2 SMNVEV, per germline (reference sequence). V was pared by 5 bases and J by 3 bases, with 14 bases between. The CDR3 DNA reads TGTGCCAGCAGTCGCTCAGGGTCCTTCAATCAGCCCCAGCATTTT. This gives the protein CASSRSGSFNQPQHF.

The chain recombines TRBV4-1 with TRBJ1-4; perhaps TRBD1 as D (6 bases). The V gene lost 5 bases and the J gene lost 8 bases, with 24 bases spanning the gap. CDR3 length equals 17 residues. The V gene's germline CDR1 is MGHRA and CDR2 YSYEKL. The chain's CDR3 is CASSARPPGGGREKLFF. In DNA form, the CDR3 reads TGCGCCAGCAGCGCACGGCCGCCGGGGGGGGGCAGGGAAAAACTGTTTTTT.

CDR3 bases: TGTGCCAGCAGTTTATTGGTGGATACAGGGGATCATAACACTGAAGCTTTCTTT. This sequence encodes CASSLLVDTGDHNTEAFF. This sequence joins TRBV28 and TRBJ1-1; the match to TRBD1 covers 7 bases. Per germline, CDR1 MDHEN and CDR2 SYDVKM. J was trimmed by 2 bases and V by 1 base; bases with no gene match: 13. The CDR3 consists of 18 residues.

The J gene is TRBJ2-2, the V gene TRBV7-6; D gene uncertain. CDR3 length equals 16 residues. Per the germline V gene, CDR1 is SGHVS and CDR2 is FNYEAQ. Trimming removed 5 bases from V and 6 bases from J, with 19 bases in between. The CDR3 is CASSRGPSPVAGELFF. The CDR3 DNA reads TGTGCCAGCAGCCGCGGACCGAGCCCCGTGGCCGGGGAGCTGTTTTTT.

CDR3 DNA: TGTGCCAGTAGTATCACCACGTATAGCAATCAGCCCCAGCATTTT. It translates to CASSITTYSNQPQHF. The rearrangement uses TRBV19 and TRBJ1-5; D gene ambiguous. The CDR3 extends over 15 amino acids. Germline CDR1 is LNHDA and CDR2 is SQIVND (reference sequence). The V and J ends lost 3 bases and 0 bases respectively, with 9 bases between them. The complete variable domain, with remaining parts taken from reference TRBV19 and TRBJ1-5, reads DGGITQSPKYLFRKEGQNVTLSCEQNLNHDAMYWYRQDPGQGLRLIYYSQIVNDFQKGDIAEGYSVSREKKESFPLTVTSAQKNPTAFYLCASSITTYSNQPQHFGDGTRLSIL.

V usage is TRBV5-1 and J usage is TRBJ2-7; 7 bases map to TRBD2. Looked up from germline, CDR1 is SGHRS and CDR2 is YFSETQ. Unmatched junction bases numbered 12, after V lost 4 bases and J lost 5 bases. The CDR3 spans 15 residues. This chain's CDR3 is CASSSYGGSGNEQYF. CDR3 sequence (DNA): TGCGCCAGCAGCAGTTATGGCGGGAGCGGGAACGAGCAGTACTTC.

The chain joins TRBV28 to TRBJ2-7; D is unclear. Germline CDR1 and CDR2: MDHEN and SYDVKM. V dropped 7 bases and J dropped 2 bases, with 9 bases sitting between them. This CDR3 spans 12 amino acids. CDR3 bases: TGTGCCAGCACCTTGGGTACCTACGAGCAGTACTTC. Its protein product is CASTLGTYEQYF.

This chain connects TRBV19 to TRBJ1-1, with a tentative D call TRBD1 (5 bases). Germline CDR1 reads LNHDA; CDR2 reads SQIVND (reference sequence). CDR3 length equals 14 residues. V was pared by 3 bases and J by 1 base, with 9 bases between. CDR3 sequence: CASSIAGGNTEAFF. The CDR3 DNA sequence: TGTGCCAGTAGTATTGCGGGGGGGAACACTGAAGCTTTCTTT.

A single count supports this clone. The chain employs TRBV6-5 and TRBJ1-4; D unclear. V gave up 6 bases and J gave up 5 bases, with 16 bases separating them. The CDR3 totals 15 residues. Germline assignment: CDR1 MNHEY and CDR2 SVGAGI. CDR3 sequence reads: CASSNLAGVNEKLFF. The CDR3 DNA follows: TGTGCCAGCAGCAACTTAGCGGGTGTAAATGAAAAACTGTTTTTT.

V usage is TRBV2 and J usage is TRBJ2-3; the D gene is possibly TRBD2 (5 bases). V shed 8 bases and J shed 2 bases, with 14 bases lying between them. Germline V gene data show CDR1 as SNHLY and CDR2 as FYNNEI. CDR3 length: 14 residues. The CDR3 DNA sequence: TGTGCCAGCGACCAGCGGAGGACCACAGATACGCAGTATTTT. Residues: CASDQRRTTDTQYF.

The rearrangement joins TRBV6-1 to TRBJ2-7; D is unresolved. This CDR3 contains 15 residues. CDR1 and CDR2 from the germline V gene are MNHNS and SASEGT. Trimming left V 4 bases short and J 3 bases short, with 16 bases between. DNA of the CDR3: TGTGCCAGCAGTGCACTGCCTGGACGGAACTACGAGCAGTACTTC. Protein sequence: CASSALPGRNYEQYF.

V is TRBV19 and J is TRBJ2-2; D possibly corresponds to TRBD1 (6 bases). The V end lost 3 bases, the J end lost 0 bases, and 8 bases lay between the germline ends. In germline, CDR1 is LNHDA, CDR2 SQIVND (reference sequence). The CDR3 is made up of 15 amino acids. CDR3 sequence (DNA): TGTGCCAGTAGTATTTACAGGGCGAACACCGGGGAGCTGTTTTTT. Protein product: CASSIYRANTGELFF.